This TCR beta chain was captured in a study of response to subunit inactivated influenza vaccine. Whole-study results and caveats: The authors suggested that every seasonal influenza vaccination recruits few new T cells.

One entry per CDR3 protein results from TCRdb running MiXCR on the RT-PCR reads. The sample lists roughly 460,000 distinct CDR3 sequences, roughly 9.7% seen once, with less than 15% in the top ten. The V end was cut by 6 bases, the J end by 8 bases, with 14 bases between. The CDR3 loop spans 14 amino acids. Comment on this clonotype: The antigen remains undetermined.

The rearrangement links TRBV12-3 or TRBV12-4 to TRBJ1-6, with D possibly matching TRBD1 (5 bases). This specimen consisted of PBMCs from blood, obtained 40 to 50 days after vaccination. This TCR was recovered from a man aged 50 to 60 who received an inactivated influenza vaccine. The CDR3 region has the DNA TGTGCCAGCAGGAGGAGGGACCCAGATTCACCCCTCCACTTT. It translates to CASRRRDPDSPLHF.